These 19 T cell receptor beta chains were sequenced from one sample in a study of blood T cell repertoires in COVID-19. Some clones are missing from TCRdb's copy, which holds only in-frame ones; the method was immunoSEQ multiplex PCR. The repertoire holds 250,000 to 300,000 clones, with around 91% as singletons. The sample consisted of peripheral blood. The receptor set was obtained from a woman aged 55-70 years with acute or convalescent COVID-19.

V gene TRBV6-5 combines with J gene TRBJ2-5, with TRBD2 matching over 7 bases. Germline V gives CDR1 MNHEY, CDR2 SVGAGI. The CDR3 is 11 residues long. With V trimmed by 9 bases and J by 3 bases, 1 base remained unmatched. The CDR3: CARGGEETQYF. Here the CDR3 DNA reads TGTGCCAGGGGGGGGGAAGAGACCCAGTACTTC.

This chain uses TRBV28 with TRBJ1-4, with D perhaps TRBD1 (5 bases). Germline CDR1 is MDHEN and CDR2 is SYDVKM. The length of the CDR3 is 15 residues. V lost 6 bases and J lost 6, with 17 bases in between. CDR3 loop: CASRPPGLGYEKLFF. CDR3 coding DNA: TGTGCCAGCAGACCTCCGGGACTAGGGTATGAAAAACTGTTTTTT.

The chain has TRBV11-2 and TRBJ1-3; D perhaps matches TRBD1 (6 bases). Trimming cost V 2 bases and J 3 bases, with 14 bases left between them. CDR1 SGHAT and CDR2 FQNNGV come from the germline V gene. This CDR3 has 16 amino acids. CDR3 in amino acids: CASSLSQRGIGNTIYF. CDR3 in DNA: TGTGCCAGCAGCTTATCACAAAGGGGGATTGGAAACACCATATATTTT.

The V and J genes are TRBV7-8 and TRBJ2-5; TRBD2 might be the D (6 bases). The CDR3 is 15 residues long. Looked up from germline, CDR1 is SGHVS and CDR2 is FQNEAQ. V shed 5 bases and J shed 2 bases, with 15 bases lying between them. CDR3 in amino acids: CASSPAGRAQETQYF. The CDR3 DNA reads TGTGCCAGCAGCCCTGCCGGGAGAGCTCAAGAGACCCAGTACTTC.

The chain combines TRBV28 with TRBJ1-5, with D unresolved. Trimming took off 7 bases at V and 7 bases at J, with 11 bases between the two ends. The CDR3 extends over 12 amino acids. Germline V gene lookup returns CDR1 MDHEN and CDR2 SYDVKM. The CDR3, as DNA: TGTGCCAGCAACCCACCGGGACAGCCCCAGCATTTT. It specifies CASNPPGQPQHF.

The table lists this clone with a count of one. The chain combines TRBV4-1 with TRBJ1-1, with TRBD1 matching over 7 bases. CDR1 is MGHRA and CDR2 is YSYEKL in the germline V gene. The CDR3 sequence is 14 residues long. With 1 base clipped from V and 3 bases from J, the junction kept 2 bases outside the gene matches. CDR3 nucleotide sequence: TGCGCCAGCAGCCAAGTAGGGACAGACACTGAAGCTTTCTTT. Its translation: CASSQVGTDTEAFF.

A note on this clone: A single base is all that separates this from a far larger clone, so a read error is likely. V and J are TRBV27 and TRBJ2-7, with D possibly matching TRBD2 (5 bases). V was cut by 11 bases and J by 0 bases, with 14 bases left in between. The length of the CDR3 is 13 residues. The V gene's germline CDR1 is MNHEY and CDR2 SMNVEV (reference sequence). The CDR3 coding sequence is TGTGCCCGCGGCCCGAGGGACTCCTACGAGCAGTACTTC. Residues: CARGPRDSYEQYF.

The V call is TRBV2, the J call TRBJ2-7; no firm D call. This CDR3 is 14 amino acids long. The V and J ends lost 5 bases and 2 bases respectively, with 13 bases between them. Germline V gene data show CDR1 as SNHLY and CDR2 as FYNNEI. CDR3 coding DNA: TGTGCCAGCAGTCTGCAGCAGACACCCTACGAGCAGTACTTC. Residues: CASSLQQTPYEQYF.

V usage is TRBV9 and J usage is TRBJ2-5, with 9 bases that match TRBD2. Per germline, CDR1 SGDLS and CDR2 YYNGEE. V shed 1 base and J 5 bases; nucleotides not matched to a gene: 6. The CDR3 is 15 amino acids. The CDR3 reads CASSVLAGGMETQYF. The CDR3 nucleotides read TGTGCCAGCAGCGTACTGGCGGGAGGGATGGAGACCCAGTACTTC.

The chain couples TRBV4-1 to TRBJ2-7; tentatively, D is TRBD2 (6 bases). V dropped 5 bases and J dropped 0 bases, with 20 bases sitting between them. The CDR3 spans 17 residues. Germline loops: CDR1 MGHRA, CDR2 YSYEKL. The DNA for the CDR3 is TGCGCCAGCAGCAATCAACGGGGACTCGACAGCTCCTACGAGCAGTACTTC. This encodes CASSNQRGLDSSYEQYF.

The V call is TRBV9, the J call TRBJ2-7, with D perhaps TRBD1 (5 bases). Per germline, CDR1 SGDLS and CDR2 YYNGEE. This CDR3 is 16 amino acids long. The ends were cut back, 3 bases at V and 5 bases at J, with 21 bases in the middle. CDR3 bases: TGTGCCAGCAGCGCCCTAGGCAGGGTGGATTTGGACGAGCAGTACTTC. This translates into CASSALGRVDLDEQYF.

The chain links TRBV5-4 to TRBJ2-1, with TRBD2 matching over 7 bases. Germline CDR1 SGHNT, CDR2 YYREEE (reference sequence). The CDR3 runs to 15 residues. Trimming took 4 bases from V and 6 from J; bases not matched to a gene: 10. In nucleotides, the CDR3 is TGTGCCAGCAGCGTTGTAAGAGCTAGCGGCAATGAGCAGTTCTTC. This translates into CASSVVRASGNEQFF.

CDR3 coding DNA: TGTGCCAGCAGTATCCGCCAGTTAGAGACCCAGTACTTC. It translates to CASSIRQLETQYF. The chain has TRBV27 and TRBJ2-5; D unresolved. Deletions cut 5 bases from V and 4 bases from J, with 11 bases between. This CDR3 is built from 13 residues. Germline CDR1 and CDR2: MNHEY and SMNVEV (reference sequence).

The chain joins TRBV18 to TRBJ2-7, with 14 bases identical to TRBD2. Germline values: CDR1 KGHSH, CDR2 LQKENI. This CDR3 comprises 14 residues. Trimming took 4 bases from V and 6 from J; bases not matched to a gene: 2. CDR3 nucleotides: TGTGCCAGCTCACTAGGGACTAGCGGGAGCGAGCAGTACTTC. Protein sequence: CASSLGTSGSEQYF.

V gene TRBV12-3 or TRBV12-4 combines with J gene TRBJ1-2; no definite D call. Trimming took 6 bases from V and 8 from J, leaving 10 bases between them. The CDR3 spans 11 residues. Written as DNA, the CDR3 is TGTGCCAGCAGGGGCCTGTTGGGCTACACCTTC. This gives the protein CASRGLLGYTF.

This sequence joins TRBV7-2 and TRBJ1-4; D is undetermined. V gave up 6 bases and J gave up 0 bases, with 8 bases separating them. The CDR3 is made up of 14 amino acids. CDR1 is SGHTA and CDR2 is FQGNSA in the germline V gene. The CDR3 spells CASSWHTTNEKLFF. As DNA, the CDR3 is TGTGCCAGCAGTTGGCATACAACTAATGAAAAACTGTTTTTT.

This clone has just a few counts. The V and J genes are TRBV5-1 and TRBJ2-7; TRBD1 aligns across 7 bases. Germline V gene data show CDR1 as SGHRS and CDR2 as YFSETQ. Trimming cost V 6 bases and J 6 bases; bases outside gene matches: 12. This CDR3 spans 14 amino acids. CDR3 region: CASTKQGLEGEQYF. In DNA form, the CDR3 reads TGCGCCAGCACCAAACAGGGGTTAGAGGGCGAGCAGTACTTC.

CDR3: CATSDLLQETQYF. The CDR3 nucleotides are TGTGCCACCAGTGATTTACTACAAGAGACCCAGTACTTC. This sequence joins TRBV24-1 and TRBJ2-5, with D uncertain. The CDR3 consists of 13 residues. Trimming stripped 1 base from V and 2 bases from J, with 4 bases between. CDR1 KGHDR and CDR2 SFDVKD come from the germline V gene.

The genes are TRBV28 and TRBJ1-5; 9 nucleotides match TRBD1. The germline V gene has CDR1 MDHEN and CDR2 SYDVKM. V was pared by 7 bases and J by 5 bases, with 6 bases of the junction left unmatched. This CDR3 contains 14 residues. The CDR3 DNA is TGTGCCAGCACCACTACAGGGGGCTATCAGCCCCAGCATTTT. Translated, it gives CASTTTGGYQPQHF.